Here is one T cell receptor beta chain with its context. The repertoire was sequenced with immunoSEQ multiplex PCR; TCRdb's copy has only in-frame clones and lacks some. This sample has tens of thousands of clones; over 85% occur once, and the top ten carry approximately 0.67%. The data were obtained in a study of T cell changes during pregnancy in multiple sclerosis. CDR3 length: 15 amino acids. The junction had 10 bases not matched to a gene; V was cut back by 3 bases and J by 4 bases. CDR1 is GTSNPN, CDR2 SVGIG, per germline (reference sequence). This TCR derives from a female donor with multiple sclerosis, enrolled in a pregnancy study. Material: CD4+ T cells from peripheral blood mononuclear cells, obtained in the first trimester of pregnancy. V is TRBV30 and J is TRBJ2-3, with 7 bases fitting TRBD2. This CDR3 is CAWSIAGPGADTQYF. CDR3 sequence (DNA): TGTGCCTGGAGCATAGCGGGTCCCGGGGCAGATACGCAGTATTTT.